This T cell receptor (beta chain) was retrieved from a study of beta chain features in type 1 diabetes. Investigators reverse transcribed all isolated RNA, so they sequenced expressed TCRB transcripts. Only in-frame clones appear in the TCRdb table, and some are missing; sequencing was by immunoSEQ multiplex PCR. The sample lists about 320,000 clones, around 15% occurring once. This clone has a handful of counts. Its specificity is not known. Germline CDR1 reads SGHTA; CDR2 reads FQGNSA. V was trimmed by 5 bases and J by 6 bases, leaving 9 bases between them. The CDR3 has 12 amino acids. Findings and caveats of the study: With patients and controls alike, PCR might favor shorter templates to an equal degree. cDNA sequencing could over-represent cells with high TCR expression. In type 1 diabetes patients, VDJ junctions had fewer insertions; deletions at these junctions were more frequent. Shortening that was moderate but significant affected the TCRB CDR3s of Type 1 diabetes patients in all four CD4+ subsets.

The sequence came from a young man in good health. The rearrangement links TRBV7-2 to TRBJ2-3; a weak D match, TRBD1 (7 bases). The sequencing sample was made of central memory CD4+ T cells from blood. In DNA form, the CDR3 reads TGTGCCAGCAGCCAGGGGGGCGATACGCAGTATTTT. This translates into CASSQGGDTQYF.